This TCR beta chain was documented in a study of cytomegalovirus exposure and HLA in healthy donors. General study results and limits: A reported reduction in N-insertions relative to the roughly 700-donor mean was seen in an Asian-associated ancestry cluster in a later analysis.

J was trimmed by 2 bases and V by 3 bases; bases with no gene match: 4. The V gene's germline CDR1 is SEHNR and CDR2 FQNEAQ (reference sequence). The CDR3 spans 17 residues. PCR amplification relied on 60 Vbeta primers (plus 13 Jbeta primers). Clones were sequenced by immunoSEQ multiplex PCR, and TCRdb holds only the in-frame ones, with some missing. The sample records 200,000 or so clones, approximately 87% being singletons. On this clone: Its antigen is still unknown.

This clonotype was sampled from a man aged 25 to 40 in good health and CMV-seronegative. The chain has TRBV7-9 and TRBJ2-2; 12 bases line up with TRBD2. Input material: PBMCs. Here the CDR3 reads CASSLRLAGVNTGELFF. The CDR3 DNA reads TGTGCCAGCAGCTTGAGACTAGCGGGAGTAAACACCGGGGAGCTGTTTTTT.